This TCR beta chain was recorded in a study of blood T cell repertoires in COVID-19. Looking at the study overall: Acute-phase and convalescent COVID-19 samples originated in the United States, Italy and Spain.

Libraries were prepared by immunoSEQ multiplex PCR; TCRdb keeps only in-frame clonotypes and omits some of them. The repertoire includes 90,000 or so clones, around 88% of them detected once, and about 1.2% sits in the top ten. The TCR comes from a man older than 75 with active or convalescent COVID-19. The source material was peripheral blood.

The CDR3 protein is CASSFPGGYEQYF. Written as DNA, the CDR3 is TGTGCCAGCAGCTTTCCGGGAGGCTACGAGCAGTACTTC. The chain couples TRBV7-2 to TRBJ2-7, with 7 bases aligning to TRBD2. Germline V gives CDR1 SGHTA, CDR2 FQGNSA. The CDR3 runs 13 residues. J gave up 3 bases and V 3 bases, and 2 bases lay outside the gene matches.